These T cell receptor beta chains were read from a single sample in a study of T cell repertoires in cytomegalovirus infection. TCRdb fed the reads into MiXCR, producing one record per CDR3 protein. The data contain some 160,000 distinct CDR3 sequences, under 20% of them seen just once; the ten biggest clones take up over 15%. The material sequenced was CD8+ T cells from PBMCs. Source of these receptors: a human donor in good health (CMV status not recorded). Some clones in this sample may be carry-over from other donors' samples. CDR3s include the opening cysteine and the closing phenylalanine or tryptophan. The D gene is left open where the match is weak. Clone size is given for some rows only: seen once, a few or many times, or a class if the clone is expanded.

size: .
J: TRBJ2-2
D: .
V: TRBV5-4
CDR3: CASSRPGQGEPGELFF
DNA: TGTGCCAGCAGCCGTCCGGGACAAGGGGAGCCCGGGGAGCTGTTTTTT

size: .
J: TRBJ1-3
D: TRBD1
V: TRBV7-6
CDR3: CASSLDRERGNTIYF
DNA: TGTGCCAGCAGCCTTGACAGGGAGCGTGGAAACACCATATATTTT

size: .
J: TRBJ1-5
D: .
V: TRBV6-2/TRBV6-3
CDR3: CASSFTENYQPQHF
DNA: TGTGCCAGCAGTTTTACAGAAAACTATCAGCCCCAGCATTTT

size: few
J: TRBJ2-1
D: .
V: TRBV3-1
CDR3: CASSQGLGGMKRNEQFF
DNA: TGTGCCAGCAGCCAAGGACTAGGGGGCATGAAGAGGAATGAGCAGTTCTTC

size: few
J: TRBJ2-1
D: .
V: TRBV29-1
CDR3: CSAPPEQFF
DNA: TGCAGCGCCCCGCCCGAGCAGTTCTTC

size: .
J: TRBJ2-1
D: TRBD2
V: TRBV7-9
CDR3: CATHPLAGRANNEQFF
DNA: TGTGCCACCCACCCCCTAGCGGGGCGTGCTAACAATGAGCAGTTCTTC

size: .
J: TRBJ2-1
D: .
V: TRBV5-5
CDR3: CASSFFGNEQFF
DNA: TGTGCCAGCAGCTTTTTTGGCAATGAGCAGTTCTTC

size: few
J: TRBJ2-7
D: TRBD1
V: TRBV7-9
CDR3: CASSPTPGQGTYEQYF
DNA: TGTGCCAGCAGCCCTACACCGGGACAGGGGACCTACGAGCAGTACTTC

size: few
J: TRBJ2-7
D: .
V: TRBV7-2
CDR3: CASSGLGGPAYEQYF
DNA: TGTGCCAGCAGCGGCCTCGGTGGGCCTGCCTACGAGCAGTACTTC

size: .
J: TRBJ2-3
D: .
V: TRBV6-1
CDR3: CASSYTPAGRNTDTQYF
DNA: TGTGCCAGCAGTTACACCCCCGCCGGGAGAAATACAGATACGCAGTATTTT

size: few
J: TRBJ2-1
D: .
V: TRBV7-9
CDR3: CASSFPRDEKVSTYYNEQFF
DNA: TGTGCCAGCAGCTTTCCCCGGGACGAAAAAGTATCTACCTACTACAATGAGCAGTTCTTC

size: .
J: TRBJ2-7
D: TRBD1
V: TRBV10-3
CDR3: CAISPRDRDFYEQYF
DNA: TGTGCCATCAGTCCCCGGGACAGAGACTTCTACGAGCAGTACTTC

size: .
J: TRBJ2-7
D: TRBD2
V: TRBV11-2
CDR3: CASSSLAGGPPGEQYF
DNA: TGTGCCAGCAGCTCACTAGCGGGAGGGCCTCCGGGCGAGCAGTACTTC

size: .
J: TRBJ1-4
D: .
V: TRBV7-2
CDR3: CASSPGGVVKKLFF
DNA: TGTGCCAGCAGCCCGGGTGGGGTGGTTAAAAAACTGTTTTTT

size: few
J: TRBJ2-7
D: TRBD1
V: TRBV19
CDR3: CASSAQPGQGTYEQYF
DNA: TGTGCCAGTAGTGCCCAGCCGGGACAGGGAACTTACGAGCAGTACTTC

size: few
J: TRBJ2-1
D: TRBD2
V: TRBV7-6
CDR3: CASSLSGGPTYNEQFF
DNA: TGTGCCAGCAGCTTATCGGGGGGGCCCACCTACAATGAGCAGTTCTTC

size: .
J: TRBJ2-5
D: .
V: TRBV7-2
CDR3: CASSLASRERAQYF
DNA: TGTGCCAGCAGCTTAGCGTCGAGGGAGAGGGCCCAGTACTTC

size: .
J: TRBJ2-4
D: TRBD2
V: TRBV6-2/TRBV6-3
CDR3: CASSYGGGNRQYF
DNA: TGTGCCAGCAGTTACGGGGGGGGGAACAGGCAGTACTTC

size: .
J: TRBJ2-2
D: .
V: TRBV5-6
CDR3: CASSPFRGSNTGELFF
DNA: TGTGCCAGCAGCCCGTTCAGGGGTTCGAACACCGGGGAGCTGTTTTTT

size: .
J: TRBJ2-1
D: TRBD2
V: TRBV2
CDR3: CASLWGGEQFF
DNA: TGTGCCAGTCTATGGGGGGGTGAGCAGTTCTTC

size: .
J: TRBJ1-1
D: .
V: TRBV7-8
CDR3: CASSLAEVNTEAFF
DNA: TGTGCCAGCAGCTTAGCCGAGGTCAACACTGAAGCTTTCTTT

size: .
J: TRBJ2-3
D: TRBD2
V: TRBV6-2/TRBV6-3
CDR3: CASSYERGAILTDTQYF
DNA: TGTGCCAGCAGTTACGAGCGGGGGGCAATTCTCACAGATACGCAGTATTTT

size: few
J: TRBJ2-5
D: .
V: TRBV20-1
CDR3: CSAPRDGPQETQYF
DNA: TGCAGTGCTCCCAGGGACGGACCCCAAGAGACCCAGTACTTC

size: .
J: TRBJ2-5
D: .
V: TRBV7-2
CDR3: CASVQWAGETQYF
DNA: TGTGCCAGCGTCCAGTGGGCGGGGGAGACCCAGTACTTC

size: few
J: TRBJ2-7
D: .
V: TRBV6-2/TRBV6-3
CDR3: CASSYRVVTSYEQYF
DNA: TGTGCCAGCAGTTACCGCGTTGTAACCTCCTACGAGCAGTACTTC

size: .
J: TRBJ2-4
D: TRBD1
V: TRBV2
CDR3: CASTGDSKNIQYF
DNA: TGTGCCAGCACTGGGGACAGCAAAAACATTCAGTACTTC

size: .
J: TRBJ2-7
D: .
V: TRBV7-3
CDR3: CASSLTGGNYEQYF
DNA: TGTGCCAGCAGCTTAACCGGAGGCAACTACGAGCAGTACTTC

size: .
J: TRBJ2-7
D: .
V: TRBV30
CDR3: CAWSLRAPRLYEQYF
DNA: TGTGCCTGGAGCCTGAGGGCCCCGAGGCTCTACGAGCAGTACTTC

size: .
J: TRBJ2-7
D: .
V: TRBV12-3/TRBV12-4
CDR3: CASSPTRNEQYF
DNA: TGTGCCAGCAGTCCTACTAGGAACGAGCAGTACTTC

size: few
J: TRBJ2-7
D: .
V: TRBV7-9
CDR3: CASGGPTYEQYF
DNA: TGTGCCAGCGGTGGACCGACCTACGAGCAGTACTTC

size: few
J: TRBJ2-7
D: TRBD1
V: TRBV14
CDR3: CASSLRRDREDEQYF
DNA: TGTGCCAGCAGCTTAAGACGGGACAGGGAAGACGAGCAGTACTTC

size: .
J: TRBJ2-2
D: TRBD2
V: TRBV7-9
CDR3: CASSSPSGRANTGELFF
DNA: TGTGCCAGCAGCTCCCCTAGCGGGAGGGCGAACACCGGGGAGCTGTTTTTT

size: few
J: TRBJ2-2
D: TRBD2
V: TRBV7-2
CDR3: CASSNRPSGNTGELFF
DNA: TGTGCCAGCAGCAACCGCCCTAGCGGAAACACCGGGGAGCTGTTTTTT

size: .
J: TRBJ2-1
D: .
V: TRBV5-1
CDR3: CASSPRGGTYNEQFF
DNA: TGCGCCAGCAGCCCGCGGGGAGGTACCTACAATGAGCAGTTCTTC

size: few
J: TRBJ1-1
D: .
V: TRBV12-3/TRBV12-4
CDR3: CASSWGRKTEAFF
DNA: TGTGCCAGCAGTTGGGGGAGGAAGACTGAAGCTTTCTTT

size: many
J: TRBJ1-5
D: .
V: TRBV7-9
CDR3: CASSSTTLEGQPQHF
DNA: TGTGCCAGCAGCTCAACGACCCTGGAGGGTCAGCCCCAGCATTTT

size: many
J: TRBJ2-7
D: .
V: TRBV28
CDR3: CASRPRHSYEQYF
DNA: TGTGCCAGCAGGCCTCGACACTCCTACGAGCAGTACTTC

size: .
J: TRBJ2-5
D: .
V: TRBV29-1
CDR3: CSVEGRGETQYF
DNA: TGCAGCGTTGAAGGCAGAGGAGAGACCCAGTACTTC

size: few
J: TRBJ1-1
D: .
V: TRBV6-2/TRBV6-3
CDR3: CASRGGKNTEAFF
DNA: TGTGCCAGCAGGGGAGGCAAGAACACTGAAGCTTTCTTT

size: few
J: TRBJ1-4
D: TRBD1
V: TRBV6-5
CDR3: CASTETGGEKLFF
DNA: TGTGCCAGCACAGAGACAGGGGGTGAAAAACTGTTTTTT

size: .
J: TRBJ2-1
D: TRBD1
V: TRBV29-1
CDR3: CSVPGTGPYNEQFF
DNA: TGCAGCGTGCCGGGGACAGGGCCCTACAATGAGCAGTTCTTC

size: .
J: TRBJ1-4
D: TRBD1
V: TRBV7-8
CDR3: CASSWTTGAAEKLFF
DNA: TGCGCCAGCAGCTGGACTACAGGGGCTGCTGAAAAACTGTTTTTT

size: .
J: TRBJ2-1
D: .
V: TRBV7-3
CDR3: CASSPRGREQFF
DNA: TGTGCCAGCAGCCCTCGGGGTCGTGAGCAGTTCTTC